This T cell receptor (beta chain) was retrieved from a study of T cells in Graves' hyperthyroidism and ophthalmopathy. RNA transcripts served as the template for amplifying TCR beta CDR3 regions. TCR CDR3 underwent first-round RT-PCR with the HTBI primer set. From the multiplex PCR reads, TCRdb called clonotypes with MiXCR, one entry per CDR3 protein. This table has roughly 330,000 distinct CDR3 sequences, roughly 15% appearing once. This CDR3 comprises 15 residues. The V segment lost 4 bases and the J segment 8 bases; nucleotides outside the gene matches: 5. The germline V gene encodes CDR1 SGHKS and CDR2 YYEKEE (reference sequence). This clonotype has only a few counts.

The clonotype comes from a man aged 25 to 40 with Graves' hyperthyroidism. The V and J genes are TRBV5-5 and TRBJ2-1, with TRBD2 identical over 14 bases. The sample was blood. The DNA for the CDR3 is TGTGCCAGCAGCCAGACTAGCGGGAGGGAAGATGAGCAGTTCTTC. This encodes CASSQTSGREDEQFF.